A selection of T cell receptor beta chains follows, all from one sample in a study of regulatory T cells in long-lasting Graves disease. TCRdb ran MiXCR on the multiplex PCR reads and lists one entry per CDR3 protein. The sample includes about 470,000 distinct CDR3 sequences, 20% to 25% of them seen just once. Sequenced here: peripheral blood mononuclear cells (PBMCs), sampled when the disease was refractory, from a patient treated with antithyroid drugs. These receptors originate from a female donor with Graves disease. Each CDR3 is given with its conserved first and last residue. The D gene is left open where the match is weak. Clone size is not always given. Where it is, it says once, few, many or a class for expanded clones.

CDR3nt: TGTGCCAGCAGTGAACAGGGAGACCTCTACGAGCAGTACTTC
CDR3aa: CASSEQGDLYEQYF
j_gene: TRBJ2-7
abundance: many
len: 14
d_gene: .
v_gene: TRBV2

CDR3nt: TGTGCCAGCACCGCCGGACAAATTGCGACCTACGAGCAGTACTTC
CDR3aa: CASTAGQIATYEQYF
j_gene: TRBJ2-7
abundance: many
len: 15
d_gene: .
v_gene: TRBV28

CDR3nt: TGTGCCAGCAGTGATCCTGGTCAGCCCCAGCATTTT
CDR3aa: CASSDPGQPQHF
j_gene: TRBJ1-5
abundance: many
len: 12
d_gene: .
v_gene: TRBV6-1

CDR3nt: TGTGCCAGCAGCTTAACTGGAGTCCGCGGGCTTACACACAATGAGCAGTTCTTC
CDR3aa: CASSLTGVRGLTHNEQFF
j_gene: TRBJ2-1
abundance: many
len: 18
d_gene: .
v_gene: TRBV7-3

CDR3nt: TGTGCCAGCAGCTTAGTGTCGAGCGGGTACCACTCCTACGAGCAGTACTTC
CDR3aa: CASSLVSSGYHSYEQYF
j_gene: TRBJ2-7
abundance: many
len: 17
d_gene: .
v_gene: TRBV11-2

CDR3nt: TGTGCCAGCAGCCGTGCCGGGACCGGGTATGGCTACACCTTC
CDR3aa: CASSRAGTGYGYTF
j_gene: TRBJ1-2
abundance: many
len: 14
d_gene: .
v_gene: TRBV7-2

CDR3nt: TGTGCCAGCAGCCAAGGGCCACGTTTTGGCAGGGGGGATGAGCAGTTCTTC
CDR3aa: CASSQGPRFGRGDEQFF
j_gene: TRBJ2-1
abundance: .
len: 17
d_gene: .
v_gene: TRBV7-2

CDR3nt: TGTGCCAGCAGTTCAACCAGGGGGGATCAGCCCCAGCATTTT
CDR3aa: CASSSTRGDQPQHF
j_gene: TRBJ1-5
abundance: few
len: 14
d_gene: TRBD1
v_gene: TRBV27

CDR3nt: TGCAGCGTTGTGGGGAGCGGGAGTATGGGGGAGACCCAGTACTTC
CDR3aa: CSVVGSGSMGETQYF
j_gene: TRBJ2-5
abundance: many
len: 15
d_gene: TRBD2
v_gene: TRBV29-1

CDR3nt: TGTGCCAGCAGGACCCCTTTGGGGTACGAGCAGTACTTC
CDR3aa: CASRTPLGYEQYF
j_gene: TRBJ2-7
abundance: .
len: 13
d_gene: .
v_gene: TRBV25-1

CDR3nt: TGTGCCAGCAGTTCCCGAGGGAGGTCCTTTTCCTACGAGCAGTACTTC
CDR3aa: CASSSRGRSFSYEQYF
j_gene: TRBJ2-7
abundance: .
len: 16
d_gene: .
v_gene: TRBV28

CDR3nt: TGTGCCAGTCGCCACCGGGACACCTACTCGCAAGAGACCCAGTACTTC
CDR3aa: CASRHRDTYSQETQYF
j_gene: TRBJ2-5
abundance: many
len: 16
d_gene: .
v_gene: TRBV19

CDR3nt: TGTGCCAGCAGCGAGGGGCCTCTGAACTCCTACGAGCAGTACTTC
CDR3aa: CASSEGPLNSYEQYF
j_gene: TRBJ2-7
abundance: few
len: 15
d_gene: .
v_gene: TRBV9

CDR3nt: TGCGCCAGCAGTTACTCCCACCGCGAGACTAACTATGGCTACACCTTC
CDR3aa: CASSYSHRETNYGYTF
j_gene: TRBJ1-2
abundance: .
len: 16
d_gene: .
v_gene: TRBV4-1

CDR3nt: TGCAGCAAACGGCGCGCGGGATCCTACGAGCAGTACTTC
CDR3aa: CSKRRAGSYEQYF
j_gene: TRBJ2-7
abundance: .
len: 13
d_gene: .
v_gene: TRBV20-1

CDR3nt: TGTGCCAGCAGCTCCTACCGGGGGCTAGCGGGACTATACGAGCAGTACTTC
CDR3aa: CASSSYRGLAGLYEQYF
j_gene: TRBJ2-7
abundance: once
len: 17
d_gene: TRBD2
v_gene: TRBV11-2

CDR3nt: TGTGCCAGCAGTTTATCAGGGCCCGGGGGGCTGTTTTTT
CDR3aa: CASSLSGPGGLFF
j_gene: TRBJ2-2
abundance: .
len: 13
d_gene: .
v_gene: TRBV28

CDR3nt: TGTGCCAGCAGCTTGCCACCATGGGCCCAAGAGACCCAGTACTTC
CDR3aa: CASSLPPWAQETQYF
j_gene: TRBJ2-5
abundance: many
len: 15
d_gene: .
v_gene: TRBV7-8

CDR3nt: TGTGCCAGCAGCGGGGGAATGGGGGGTTTCCCCGGGGAGCTGTTTTTT
CDR3aa: CASSGGMGGFPGELFF
j_gene: TRBJ2-2
abundance: .
len: 16
d_gene: .
v_gene: TRBV9

CDR3nt: TGTGCCAGTAGTATAGCGGACCTCTCCTACGAGCAGTACTTC
CDR3aa: CASSIADLSYEQYF
j_gene: TRBJ2-7
abundance: .
len: 14
d_gene: .
v_gene: TRBV19

CDR3nt: TGTGCCAGCAGCTTAGATGGGACAGCCTACGAGCAGTACTTC
CDR3aa: CASSLDGTAYEQYF
j_gene: TRBJ2-7
abundance: many
len: 14
d_gene: TRBD1
v_gene: TRBV11-2

CDR3nt: TGTGCCAGCAGTACCTACAGGGGTCCCTACGAGCAGTACTTC
CDR3aa: CASSTYRGPYEQYF
j_gene: TRBJ2-7
abundance: many
len: 14
d_gene: TRBD1
v_gene: TRBV27

CDR3nt: TGTGCCAGCACCTTGGAGGCGGCCTCCTACGAGCAGTACTTC
CDR3aa: CASTLEAASYEQYF
j_gene: TRBJ2-7
abundance: .
len: 14
d_gene: .
v_gene: TRBV28

CDR3nt: TGTGCCACCAGCAGAGATAGGTCGGACGGCAATTCACCCCTCCACTTT
CDR3aa: CATSRDRSDGNSPLHF
j_gene: TRBJ1-6
abundance: few
len: 16
d_gene: .
v_gene: TRBV15

CDR3nt: TGTGCCATCGGGGTTCAGGGTTCCTACGAGCAGTACTTC
CDR3aa: CAIGVQGSYEQYF
j_gene: TRBJ2-7
abundance: many
len: 13
d_gene: .
v_gene: TRBV10-3

CDR3nt: TGTGCCACCAGCAGAGACAGGGACGGAGGCTACACCTTC
CDR3aa: CATSRDRDGGYTF
j_gene: TRBJ1-2
abundance: few
len: 13
d_gene: .
v_gene: TRBV15

CDR3nt: TGTGCCAGCAGAGGGGGAGAGGGGAGGTCCCCTGAAGCTTTCTTT
CDR3aa: CASRGGEGRSPEAFF
j_gene: TRBJ1-1
abundance: many
len: 15
d_gene: .
v_gene: TRBV12-3/TRBV12-4

CDR3nt: TGTGCCAGCACCCCCGGGTCTAGCACCTACGAGCAGTACTTC
CDR3aa: CASTPGSSTYEQYF
j_gene: TRBJ2-7
abundance: .
len: 14
d_gene: .
v_gene: TRBV27

CDR3nt: TGTGCCAGCAGCTCCTATAGCACTCTTGGATCCTACGAGCAGTACTTC
CDR3aa: CASSSYSTLGSYEQYF
j_gene: TRBJ2-7
abundance: many
len: 16
d_gene: .
v_gene: TRBV11-2

CDR3nt: TGCGCCAGCAGCGGAAGGACTAGCTCTGCCGGGGAGCTGTTTTTT
CDR3aa: CASSGRTSSAGELFF
j_gene: TRBJ2-2
abundance: .
len: 15
d_gene: TRBD2
v_gene: TRBV5-1

CDR3nt: TGTGCCAGCTCAAGACAGGGGCGACCCGAAAACATTCAGTACTTC
CDR3aa: CASSRQGRPENIQYF
j_gene: TRBJ2-4
abundance: many
len: 15
d_gene: TRBD1
v_gene: TRBV18

CDR3nt: TGTGCCAGCAGTTCCGCCGGGACAGCAGATGAAAAACTGTTTTTT
CDR3aa: CASSSAGTADEKLFF
j_gene: TRBJ1-4
abundance: .
len: 15
d_gene: TRBD1
v_gene: TRBV25-1